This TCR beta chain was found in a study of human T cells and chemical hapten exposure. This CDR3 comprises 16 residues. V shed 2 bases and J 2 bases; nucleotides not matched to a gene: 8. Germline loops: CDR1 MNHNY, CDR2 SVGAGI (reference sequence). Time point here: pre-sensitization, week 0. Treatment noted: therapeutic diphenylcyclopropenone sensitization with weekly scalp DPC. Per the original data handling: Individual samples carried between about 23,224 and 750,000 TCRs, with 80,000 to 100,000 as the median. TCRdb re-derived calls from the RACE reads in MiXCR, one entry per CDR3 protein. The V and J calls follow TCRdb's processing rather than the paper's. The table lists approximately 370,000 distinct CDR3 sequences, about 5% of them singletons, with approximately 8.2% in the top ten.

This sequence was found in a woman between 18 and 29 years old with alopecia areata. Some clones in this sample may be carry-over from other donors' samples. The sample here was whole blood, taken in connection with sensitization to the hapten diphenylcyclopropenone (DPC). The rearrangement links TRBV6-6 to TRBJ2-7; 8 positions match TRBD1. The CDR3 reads CASSYRGTGTPYEQYF. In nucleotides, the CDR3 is TGTGCCAGCAGTTACCGTGGGACAGGAACCCCCTACGAGCAGTACTTC.